Below, 7 T cell receptor beta chains from the same sample are listed, as sequenced in a study of blood T cell repertoires in COVID-19. The protocol was immunoSEQ multiplex PCR, while the TCRdb copy is restricted to in-frame clones and leaves out a portion. The table lists approximately 180,000 clones, approximately 83% of them singletons. Sequenced material: peripheral blood. The receptor source for this set is a man in his sixties with acute or convalescent COVID-19.

V usage is TRBV29-1 and J usage is TRBJ2-7, with 8 bases lining up with TRBD1. The trim removed 5 bases at V and 5 bases at J, leaving 2 bases unmatched. Germline V gene data show CDR1 as SQVTM and CDR2 as ANQGSEA. The CDR3 is 11 residues long. CDR3 loop: CSVNRGNEQYF. The CDR3 DNA follows: TGCAGCGTTAACAGGGGGAACGAGCAGTACTTC.

This clone was seen a single time. Other DNA sequences in the sample encode the same CDR3. In DNA form, the CDR3 reads TGTGCCAGCAGTGAAGGAGGGACCTACGAGCAGTACTTC. This codes for CASSEGGTYEQYF. The genes are TRBV2 and TRBJ2-7, with D maybe TRBD2 (5 bases). Trimming shortened V by 1 base and J by 2 bases, and 6 bases separated the two germline ends. Germline loops: CDR1 SNHLY, CDR2 FYNNEI. This CDR3 has 13 residues.

The chain joins TRBV5-1 to TRBJ2-6, with TRBD2 as a possible D gene (7 bases). Germline V gives CDR1 SGHRS, CDR2 YFSETQ. V was cut by 2 bases and J by 12 bases, with 15 bases left in between. The CDR3 totals 14 residues. CDR3 DNA: TGCGCCAGCAGCTTAGGGGAGGGGGGAGCCGTCCTGACTTTC. Protein sequence: CASSLGEGGAVLTF.

In this sample, this clone turned up many times. The DNA for the CDR3 is TGTGCCAGCAGCCGAGCTGACGGGTACGAGCAGTACTTC. The encoded protein is CASSRADGYEQYF. This rearrangement joins TRBV7-3 to TRBJ2-7, with no clear D. This CDR3 is 13 amino acids long. The V end was cut by 5 bases, the J end by 4 bases, with 12 bases between. Germline CDR1 SGHTA, CDR2 FQGTGA.

The genes are TRBV5-1 and TRBJ2-7, with 9 bases that match TRBD2. Germline V gene sequence: CDR1 SGHRS, CDR2 YFSETQ. The CDR3 covers 19 residues. The V and J ends lost 3 bases and 0 bases, in that order; junction bases with no gene match: 16. The CDR3 protein is CASSWNARVSSGDSYEQYF. The CDR3 DNA reads TGCGCCAGCAGCTGGAACGCTAGGGTTTCTAGCGGGGACTCCTACGAGCAGTACTTC.

The rearrangement uses TRBV5-4 and TRBJ2-1, with a possible D match to TRBD2 (5 bases). Trimming removed 0 bases at V and 2 bases at J, with 15 bases between. CDR1 is SGHNT and CDR2 is YYREEE in the germline V gene (reference sequence). The length of the CDR3 is 17 residues. CDR3 in DNA: TGTGCCAGCAGCTTGGTGATCAGCGGAGCTCCCTACAATGAGCAGTTCTTC. This gives the protein CASSLVISGAPYNEQFF.

V usage is TRBV27 and J usage is TRBJ2-7; 12 bases line up with TRBD2. Germline trimming cut 5 bases from V and 7 bases from J; bases unmatched to any gene: 9. CDR1 is MNHEY and CDR2 is SMNVEV in the germline V gene (reference sequence). CDR3 size: 15 residues. CDR3: CASSPRTSGTEEQYF. DNA for the CDR3: TGTGCCAGCAGTCCGCGGACTAGCGGGACGGAGGAGCAGTACTTC.